This T cell receptor beta chain was obtained from a study of blood T cell repertoires in COVID-19. Study at large: The samples span acute and convalescent COVID-19 from the United States, Italy and Spain. Sources were T cells, B-cell-depleted T cells, or PBMCs; the material itself was cDNA or gDNA.

The CDR3 length is 16 residues. CDR1 SGHVS and CDR2 FQNEAQ come from the germline V gene. V lost 5 bases and J 1 base, leaving 14 bases between the germline ends. Using immunoSEQ multiplex PCR, the repertoire was profiled, and TCRdb retains in-frame clones only, with some absent. The sample contains 190,000 or so clones, roughly 87% of which appear only once. The sequencing input was PBMCs or T cells enriched from blood (not recorded which). The chain employs TRBV7-8 and TRBJ2-2, with D unresolved. The clonotype was recovered from a man between 18 and 35 years old with acute COVID-19. CDR3: CASSAALALNTGELFF. Written as DNA, the CDR3 is TGTGCCAGCAGCGCCGCATTAGCCTTGAACACCGGGGAGCTGTTTTTT.